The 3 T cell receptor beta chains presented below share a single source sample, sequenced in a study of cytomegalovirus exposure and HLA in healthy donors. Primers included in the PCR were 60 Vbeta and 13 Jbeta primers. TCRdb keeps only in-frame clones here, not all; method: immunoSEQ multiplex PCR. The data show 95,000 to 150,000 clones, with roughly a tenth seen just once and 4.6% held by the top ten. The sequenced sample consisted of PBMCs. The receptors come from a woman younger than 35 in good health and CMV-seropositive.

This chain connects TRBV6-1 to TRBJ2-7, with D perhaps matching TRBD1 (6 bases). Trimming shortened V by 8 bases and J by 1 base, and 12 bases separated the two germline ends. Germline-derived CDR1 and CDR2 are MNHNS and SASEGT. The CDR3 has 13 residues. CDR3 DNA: TGTGCCAGCGAGTACGGACAGTCCTACGAGCAGTACTTC. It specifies CASEYGQSYEQYF.

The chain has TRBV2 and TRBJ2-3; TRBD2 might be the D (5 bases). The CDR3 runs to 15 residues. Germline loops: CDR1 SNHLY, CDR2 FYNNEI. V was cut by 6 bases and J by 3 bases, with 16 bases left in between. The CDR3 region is CASRGTRVRTDTQYF. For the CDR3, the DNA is TGTGCCAGCAGGGGTACTAGAGTGAGGACAGATACGCAGTATTTT.

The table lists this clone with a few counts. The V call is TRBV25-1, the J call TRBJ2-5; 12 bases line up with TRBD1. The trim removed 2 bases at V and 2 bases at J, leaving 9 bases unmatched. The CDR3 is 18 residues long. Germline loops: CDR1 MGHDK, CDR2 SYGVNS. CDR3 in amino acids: CASSEKRGQGAYQETQYF. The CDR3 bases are TGTGCCAGCAGTGAAAAGAGGGGACAGGGGGCCTATCAAGAGACCCAGTACTTC.